This TCR beta chain was captured by sequencing in a study of blood T cells in healthy people across ages. Then a second PCR, running roughly 7 to 11 cycles, was carried out with a sample-barcoded 5' primer and a J-beta primer mix. Carrying 12 random nucleotides, a template-switch adaptor labeled each individual cDNA molecule. Per-sample output comprised a minimum of 3 million paired-end reads containing CDR3. TCRdb called the 5' RACE reads again in MiXCR, with one record for every CDR3 protein. The profile covers around 1,900,000 distinct CDR3 sequences, with about two fifths appearing a single time and 20% to 25% taken by the ten largest. The study, taken as a whole, reports: TCR beta diversity, measured per million T cells, fell in a roughly linear way with age. The CMV status of each donor remained undetermined, and this could have confounded shifts in expanded clonotypes.

The table lists this clonotype with a few counts. Its cognate antigen is unknown. CDR1 is MNHEY, CDR2 SVGAGI, per germline. V was trimmed by 0 bases and J by 4 bases, leaving 7 bases between them. The CDR3 runs 14 residues. The rearrangement links TRBV6-5 to TRBJ2-1; D call uncertain. The receptor's source is a human donor in good health. Source material: blood. CDR3 loop: CASSYSIGYNEQFF. In DNA, the CDR3 is TGTGCCAGCAGTTACTCGATCGGATACAATGAGCAGTTCTTC.